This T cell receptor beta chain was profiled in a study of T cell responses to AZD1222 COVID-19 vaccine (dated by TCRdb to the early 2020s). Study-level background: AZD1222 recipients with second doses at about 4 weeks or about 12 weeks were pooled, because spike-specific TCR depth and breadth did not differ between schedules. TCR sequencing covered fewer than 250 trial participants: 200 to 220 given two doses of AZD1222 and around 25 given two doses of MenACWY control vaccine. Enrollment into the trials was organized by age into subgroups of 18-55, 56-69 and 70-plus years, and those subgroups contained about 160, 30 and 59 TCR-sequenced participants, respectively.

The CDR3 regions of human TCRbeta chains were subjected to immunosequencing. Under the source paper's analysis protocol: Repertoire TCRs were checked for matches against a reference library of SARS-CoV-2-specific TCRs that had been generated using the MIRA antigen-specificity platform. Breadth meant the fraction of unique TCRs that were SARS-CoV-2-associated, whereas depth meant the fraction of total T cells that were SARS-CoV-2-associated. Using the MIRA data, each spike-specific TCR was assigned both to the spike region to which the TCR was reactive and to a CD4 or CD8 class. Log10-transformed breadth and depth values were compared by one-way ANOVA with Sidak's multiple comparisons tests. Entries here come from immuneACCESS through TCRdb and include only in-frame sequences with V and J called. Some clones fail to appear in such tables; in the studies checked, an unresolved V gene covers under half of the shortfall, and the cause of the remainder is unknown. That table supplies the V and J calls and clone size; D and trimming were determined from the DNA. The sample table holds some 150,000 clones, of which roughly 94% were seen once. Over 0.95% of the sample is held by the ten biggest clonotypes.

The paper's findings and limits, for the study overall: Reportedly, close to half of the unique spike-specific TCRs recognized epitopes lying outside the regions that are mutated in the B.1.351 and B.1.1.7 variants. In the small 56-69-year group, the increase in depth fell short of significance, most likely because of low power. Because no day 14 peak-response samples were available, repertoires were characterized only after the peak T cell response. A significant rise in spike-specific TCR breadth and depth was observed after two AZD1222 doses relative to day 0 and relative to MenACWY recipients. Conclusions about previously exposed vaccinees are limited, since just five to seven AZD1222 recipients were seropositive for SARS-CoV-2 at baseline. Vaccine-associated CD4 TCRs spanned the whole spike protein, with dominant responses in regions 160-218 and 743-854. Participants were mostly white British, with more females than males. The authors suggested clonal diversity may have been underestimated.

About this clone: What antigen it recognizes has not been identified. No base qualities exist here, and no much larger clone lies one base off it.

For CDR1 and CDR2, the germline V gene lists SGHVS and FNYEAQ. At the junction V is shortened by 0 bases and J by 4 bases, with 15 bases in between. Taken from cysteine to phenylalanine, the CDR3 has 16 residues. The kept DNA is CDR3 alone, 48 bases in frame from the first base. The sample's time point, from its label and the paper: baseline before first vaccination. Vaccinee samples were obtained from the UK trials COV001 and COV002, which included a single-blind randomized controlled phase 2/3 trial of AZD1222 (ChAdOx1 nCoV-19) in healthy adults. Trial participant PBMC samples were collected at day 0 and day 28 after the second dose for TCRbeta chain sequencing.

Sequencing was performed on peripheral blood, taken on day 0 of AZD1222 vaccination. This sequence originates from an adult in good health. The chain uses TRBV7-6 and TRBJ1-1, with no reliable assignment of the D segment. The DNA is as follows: TGTGCCAGCAGCTTAGCATCGAGTGGGGTATCCACTGAAGCTTTCTTT. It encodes CASSLASSGVSTEAFF.